What follows are 3 T cell receptor beta chains derived from one specimen sequenced in a study of blood T cell repertoires in COVID-19. Assay: immunoSEQ multiplex PCR; the TCRdb copy retains only in-frame clones and omits some. Among roughly 9,200 clones listed, around 80% were seen once. The sample comprised peripheral blood. These receptors were collected from a man aged 55 to 70 with active COVID-19.

This chain uses TRBV28 with TRBJ1-1; TRBD1 is a possible D gene (6 bases). CDR3 size: 14 residues. Germline CDR1 is MDHEN and CDR2 is SYDVKM. The germline V and J ends were trimmed by 6 bases and 1 base, with 12 bases remaining between them. The CDR3: CASSSQGRNTEAFF. DNA of the CDR3: TGTGCCAGCAGCTCGCAGGGGCGGAACACTGAAGCTTTCTTT. The variable domain in full, completed from reference TRBV28 and TRBJ1-1, reads DVKVTQSSRYLVKRTGEKVFLECVQDMDHENMFWYRQDPGLGLRLIYFSYDVKMKEKGDIPEGYSVSREKKERFSLILESASTNQTSMYLCASSSQGRNTEAFFGQGTRLTVV.

V usage is TRBV6-5 and J usage is TRBJ1-1, with 8 bases lining up with TRBD1. Germline-derived CDR1 and CDR2 are MNHEY and SVGAGI. J gave up 0 bases and V 5 bases, and 2 bases lay outside the gene matches. The CDR3 covers 14 residues. CDR3 bases: TGTGCCAGCAGTCCGACAGGGGTGAACACTGAAGCTTTCTTT. Translation gives CASSPTGVNTEAFF.

This chain's CDR3 is CASTADRDEQYF. DNA of the CDR3: TGTGCCAGCACTGCCGACAGGGACGAGCAGTACTTC. V is TRBV6-5 and J is TRBJ2-7; TRBD1 agrees at 7 bases. Per the germline V gene, CDR1 is MNHEY and CDR2 is SVGAGI. The CDR3 extends over 12 amino acids. Trimming removed 7 bases from V and 5 bases from J; junction bases left unmatched: 5.